This T cell receptor (beta chain) was sequenced during a study of shared clonotypes between healthy human individuals. Study conclusions and caveats: Rarefaction gave evidence that sorted-subset sequencing remained incomplete despite large depth. Tissue TCR repertoires likely differ from these blood-only repertoires. What naive subsets generally showed was a larger estimated richness than memory subsets showed.

Sequencing was at deep level. TCRdb's table, derived via immunoSEQ multiplex PCR, lists solely in-frame clones and lacks some. The data show 550,000 to 750,000 clones, 95% seen once. Cells designated naive CD8 were CD45RO-negative and were positively selected for CCR7, with terminally differentiated effector memory CD45RA+ cells excluded. The germline V and J ends were trimmed by 0 bases and 1 base, with 16 bases remaining between them. The CDR3 length is 17 residues. The germline gives CDR1 MGHRA, CDR2 YSYEKL. Remarks on this clone: As yet, its antigen is unknown.

The source is a woman in her twenties or thirties in good health. The sample comprised naive CD8+ T cells sorted from blood. This rearrangement joins TRBV4-1 to TRBJ2-7, with D possibly called TRBD1 or TRBD2 (6 bases each). The CDR3 region is CASSQDGAGHESYEQYF. The CDR3 region has the DNA TGCGCCAGCAGCCAAGATGGTGCGGGACACGAATCCTACGAGCAGTACTTC.